What follows describes a single TCR beta chain. The sample originates from a study of blood T cell repertoires in COVID-19. As for the study in general: Italy, Spain and the United States were the sources of the convalescent and acute COVID-19 samples. From T cells, B-cell-depleted T cells, or PBMCs came the material, which was cDNA or gDNA.

Authors' processing steps: Amplifying reference gene primers gave estimates of nucleated cell counts. Profiled with immunoSEQ multiplex PCR; TCRdb holds only in-frame clones, not every one. That table furnishes V, J and clone size, whereas the DNA furnished D and trimming. The sample has some 140,000 clones; around 83% are singletons. Trimming cost V 5 bases and J 3 bases; bases outside gene matches: 5. Germline CDR1 reads SGHTA; CDR2 reads FQGNSA. The CDR3 covers 15 residues. This sequence originates from a woman at least 80 years old with acute or convalescent COVID-19. The source material was peripheral blood. This chain connects TRBV7-2 to TRBJ1-3, with 9 bases lining up with TRBD1. This CDR3 reads CASSPNRGLGNTIYF. The CDR3 DNA sequence: TGTGCCAGCAGCCCAAACAGGGGGCTTGGAAACACCATATATTTT.